The clone carrying this T cell receptor (beta chain) has just a few counts. Via MiXCR, TCRdb re-called the 5' RACE reads, giving one row per CDR3 protein. Found here are roughly 620,000 distinct CDR3 sequences, 15% to 20% of them singletons; the top ten hold approximately 12%. Germline CDR1 is LGHDT and CDR2 is YNNKEL (reference sequence). This CDR3 region has 14 residues. The V end was cut by 3 bases, the J end by 10 bases, with 16 bases between. The data originate from a study of T-cell memory formation after mild COVID-19. The gene calls are TRBV3-1 and TRBJ2-1, with D possibly TRBD2 on 6 matching bases. This sequence was found in an adult woman who had mild COVID-19 (a few samples of this study predate the infection). Cell type and time point are not known. Sequencing was carried out using PBMCs or a T cell subset sorted from them (not recorded which). The CDR3 DNA is TGTGCCAGCAGCCAGATTGTGGCGGAGGGGGAGCAGTTCTTC. Protein sequence: CASSQIVAEGEQFF.